These T cell receptor beta chains were read from a single sample in a study of blood T cell repertoires in COVID-19. Sequencing was performed with immunoSEQ multiplex PCR; in TCRdb, only in-frame clones are kept and a portion is missing. The sample has about 110,000 clones, approximately 80% seen once. The specimen sequenced was peripheral blood. These receptors originate from an older man with COVID-19, enrolled during active disease. Both conserved end residues are part of each CDR3. Fields, in order: J gene, clone size, CDR3 length, D gene, V gene, CDR3 protein, CDR3 DNA. D genes are given only for firm matches. Part of the rows lack a size; the others show once, few, many or a class for expanded clones.

j_gene: TRBJ2-1; abundance: .; len: 15; d_gene: .; v_gene: TRBV7-3; CDR3aa: CASSLGLVPYNEQFF; CDR3nt: TGTGCCAGCAGCTTAGGCCTAGTCCCTTACAATGAGCAGTTCTTC
j_gene: TRBJ1-5; abundance: .; len: 15; d_gene: .; v_gene: TRBV7-9; CDR3aa: CASSFTGDSNQPQHF; CDR3nt: TGTGCCAGCAGCTTCACAGGCGATAGCAATCAGCCCCAGCATTTT
j_gene: TRBJ1-2; abundance: .; len: 14; d_gene: TRBD1; v_gene: TRBV5-1; CDR3aa: CASSPPGQLLGYTF; CDR3nt: TGCGCCAGCAGTCCGCCGGGACAGCTTCTAGGCTACACCTTC
j_gene: TRBJ1-2; abundance: .; len: 14; d_gene: .; v_gene: TRBV7-9; CDR3aa: CASSSSGTDHGGTF; CDR3nt: TGTGCCAGCAGCTCCTCCGGGACGGACCACGGGGGAACCTTC
j_gene: TRBJ1-1; abundance: .; len: 15; d_gene: .; v_gene: TRBV25-1; CDR3aa: CASSDEGRGNTEAFF; CDR3nt: TGTGCCAGCAGTGACGAGGGTCGGGGTAACACTGAAGCTTTCTTT
j_gene: TRBJ1-2; abundance: .; len: 12; d_gene: .; v_gene: TRBV19; CDR3aa: CASTGNPYGYTF; CDR3nt: TGTGCCAGTACAGGGAATCCCTATGGCTACACCTTC
j_gene: TRBJ1-6; abundance: .; len: 15; d_gene: .; v_gene: TRBV6-1; CDR3aa: CASSDPRGLDSPLHF; CDR3nt: TGTGCCAGCAGTGACCCTAGAGGGTTGGATTCACCCCTCCACTTT
j_gene: TRBJ1-3; abundance: .; len: 17; d_gene: .; v_gene: TRBV5-1; CDR3aa: CASSLGLGHSSGNTIYF; CDR3nt: TGCGCCAGCAGCTTGGGGCTGGGACACAGCTCTGGAAACACCATATATTTT
j_gene: TRBJ2-7; abundance: .; len: 12; d_gene: .; v_gene: TRBV28; CDR3aa: CASGGTYYEQYF; CDR3nt: TGTGCCAGCGGGGGGACTTACTACGAGCAGTACTTC
j_gene: TRBJ2-6; abundance: once; len: 15; d_gene: TRBD2; v_gene: TRBV19; CDR3aa: CASIKGGNGANVLTF; CDR3nt: TGTGCCAGTATCAAGGGAGGGAACGGGGCCAACGTCCTGACTTTC
j_gene: TRBJ1-4; abundance: .; len: 15; d_gene: TRBD1; v_gene: TRBV7-9; CDR3aa: CASSSGQGSGEKLFF; CDR3nt: TGTGCCAGCAGCTCCGGACAGGGGTCGGGGGAAAAACTGTTTTTT
j_gene: TRBJ2-7; abundance: .; len: 14; d_gene: TRBD2; v_gene: TRBV24-1; CDR3aa: CATSDPREVHEQYF; CDR3nt: TGTGCCACCAGTGATCCCCGGGAGGTCCACGAGCAGTACTTC
j_gene: TRBJ2-7; abundance: .; len: 16; d_gene: TRBD2; v_gene: TRBV9; CDR3aa: CASSVGPTSDSYEQYF; CDR3nt: TGTGCCAGCAGCGTAGGGCCTACTAGCGACTCCTACGAGCAGTACTTC
j_gene: TRBJ1-5; abundance: .; len: 16; d_gene: .; v_gene: TRBV6-6; CDR3aa: CASTPRGTVSNQPQHF; CDR3nt: TGTGCCAGCACCCCCCGGGGGACGGTTAGCAATCAGCCCCAGCATTTT
j_gene: TRBJ1-1; abundance: .; len: 14; d_gene: TRBD1; v_gene: TRBV6-5; CDR3aa: CASSYGTGQVEAFF; CDR3nt: TGTGCCAGCAGTTACGGGACGGGACAGGTCGAAGCTTTCTTT
j_gene: TRBJ2-7; abundance: .; len: 14; d_gene: TRBD2; v_gene: TRBV7-2; CDR3aa: CASSRTSHLREQYF; CDR3nt: TGTGCCAGCAGCCGGACTAGCCATCTACGCGAGCAGTACTTC
j_gene: TRBJ1-5; abundance: .; len: 13; d_gene: .; v_gene: TRBV19; CDR3aa: CASRWQGNQPQHF; CDR3nt: TGTGCCAGCAGGTGGCAGGGCAATCAGCCCCAGCATTTT
j_gene: TRBJ2-5; abundance: .; len: 14; d_gene: .; v_gene: TRBV7-8; CDR3aa: CASSTGQVKETQYF; CDR3nt: TGTGCCAGCAGCACTGGACAAGTAAAAGAGACCCAGTACTTC
j_gene: TRBJ1-4; abundance: .; len: 14; d_gene: TRBD1; v_gene: TRBV11-1; CDR3aa: CASSLTRGREKLFF; CDR3nt: TGTGCCAGCAGCTTAACGAGGGGGCGCGAAAAACTGTTTTTT
j_gene: TRBJ2-2; abundance: .; len: 16; d_gene: TRBD1; v_gene: TRBV7-9; CDR3aa: CASRDRDRGLTGELFF; CDR3nt: TGTGCCAGCAGGGACCGGGACAGGGGGCTCACCGGGGAGCTGTTTTTT
j_gene: TRBJ1-2; abundance: .; len: 15; d_gene: TRBD1; v_gene: TRBV28; CDR3aa: CASSSAGQGGYGYTF; CDR3nt: TGTGCCAGCAGTTCAGCGGGACAGGGGGGCTATGGCTACACCTTC
j_gene: TRBJ2-1; abundance: few; len: 15; d_gene: TRBD2; v_gene: TRBV29-1; CDR3aa: CSVGSLAGPYNEQFF; CDR3nt: TGCAGCGTTGGCTCTCTAGCGGGACCCTACAATGAGCAGTTCTTC
j_gene: TRBJ2-1; abundance: .; len: 13; d_gene: .; v_gene: TRBV29-1; CDR3aa: CSVQDRFSGEQFF; CDR3nt: TGCAGCGTCCAGGACAGGTTTAGCGGTGAGCAGTTCTTC
j_gene: TRBJ2-7; abundance: .; len: 15; d_gene: TRBD1; v_gene: TRBV27; CDR3aa: CASRLLGQAFYEQYF; CDR3nt: TGTGCCAGCAGGCTCCTTGGACAGGCCTTCTACGAGCAGTACTTC
j_gene: TRBJ2-1; abundance: .; len: 15; d_gene: .; v_gene: TRBV2; CDR3aa: CASRPTGSGLNEQFF; CDR3nt: TGTGCCAGCAGACCAACGGGTAGCGGTCTCAATGAGCAGTTCTTC
j_gene: TRBJ1-4; abundance: .; len: 13; d_gene: .; v_gene: TRBV7-2; CDR3aa: CASSWEGWKKLFF; CDR3nt: TGTGCCAGCAGCTGGGAGGGGTGGAAAAAACTGTTTTTT
j_gene: TRBJ2-2; abundance: .; len: 15; d_gene: .; v_gene: TRBV7-3; CDR3aa: CASSLSRVLGGELFF; CDR3nt: TGTGCCAGCAGCTTAAGCAGGGTTTTAGGCGGGGAGCTGTTTTTT
j_gene: TRBJ2-3; abundance: .; len: 15; d_gene: TRBD2; v_gene: TRBV28; CDR3aa: CASSALAGRADTQYF; CDR3nt: TGTGCCAGCAGTGCCCTAGCGGGACGCGCAGATACGCAGTATTTT
j_gene: TRBJ2-2; abundance: .; len: 13; d_gene: .; v_gene: TRBV7-6; CDR3aa: CASSLQGTGELFF; CDR3nt: TGTGCCAGCAGCCTCCAGGGTACCGGGGAGCTGTTTTTT
j_gene: TRBJ2-1; abundance: .; len: 16; d_gene: TRBD1; v_gene: TRBV24-1; CDR3aa: CATSDPGTGGFNEQFF; CDR3nt: TGTGCCACCAGTGATCCTGGGACAGGGGGCTTTAATGAGCAGTTCTTC
j_gene: TRBJ1-4; abundance: few; len: 14; d_gene: TRBD1; v_gene: TRBV30; CDR3aa: CAWRSTSGGEKLFF; CDR3nt: TGTGCCTGGAGATCGACGTCAGGGGGAGAAAAACTGTTTTTT
j_gene: TRBJ2-7; abundance: .; len: 14; d_gene: TRBD1; v_gene: TRBV28; CDR3aa: CAITPGTGAREQYF; CDR3nt: TGTGCCATCACTCCCGGGACAGGGGCTCGCGAGCAGTACTTC
j_gene: TRBJ2-6; abundance: once; len: 14; d_gene: TRBD1; v_gene: TRBV6-5; CDR3aa: CASSYGTGANVLTF; CDR3nt: TGTGCCAGCAGTTACGGGACAGGTGCCAACGTCCTGACTTTC
j_gene: TRBJ1-2; abundance: .; len: 14; d_gene: TRBD1; v_gene: TRBV5-1; CDR3aa: CASSNGGGDYGYTF; CDR3nt: TGCGCCAGCAGTAATGGAGGGGGCGATTATGGCTACACCTTC
j_gene: TRBJ1-4; abundance: .; len: 14; d_gene: .; v_gene: TRBV7-9; CDR3aa: CASSLVSSFEKLFF; CDR3nt: TGTGCCAGCAGCTTAGTCTCGTCCTTTGAAAAACTGTTTTTT
j_gene: TRBJ2-7; abundance: .; len: 14; d_gene: TRBD2; v_gene: TRBV6-5; CDR3aa: CASSYGGRVFEQYF; CDR3nt: TGTGCCAGCAGTTACGGCGGGAGAGTTTTCGAGCAGTACTTC
j_gene: TRBJ2-5; abundance: .; len: 14; d_gene: TRBD1; v_gene: TRBV2; CDR3aa: CASIPNRGQETQYF; CDR3nt: TGTGCCAGCATCCCAAACAGGGGTCAAGAGACCCAGTACTTC
j_gene: TRBJ2-7; abundance: .; len: 13; d_gene: .; v_gene: TRBV9; CDR3aa: CASSEPSSYEQYF; CDR3nt: TGTGCCAGCAGCGAGCCTAGCAGTTACGAGCAGTACTTC
j_gene: TRBJ1-3; abundance: few; len: 16; d_gene: .; v_gene: TRBV5-1; CDR3aa: CASSLAGPHLGNTIYF; CDR3nt: TGCGCCAGCAGCTTGGCAGGGCCACACCTTGGAAACACCATATATTTT
j_gene: TRBJ1-4; abundance: .; len: 13; d_gene: .; v_gene: TRBV21-1; CDR3aa: CAIRTGGIRETVF; CDR3nt: TGTGCCATCCGTACAGGGGGGATTAGAGAAACTGTTTTT